Below are 30 T cell receptor beta chains sequenced from a single sample in a study of blood T cell repertoires in COVID-19. Here immunoSEQ multiplex PCR was the method, and the copy in TCRdb shows in-frame clones only, minus some. The table lists about 210,000 clones, approximately 85% of them singletons. Sequences were obtained from peripheral blood. These receptors were obtained from a woman between 45 and 65 years old with active or convalescent COVID-19.

The chain is built from TRBV7-9 and TRBJ1-1; D is uncertain. The CDR3 length is 13 residues. Deletions cut 1 base from V and 1 base from J, with 4 bases between. Germline V gives CDR1 SEHNR, CDR2 FQNEAQ (reference sequence). Here the CDR3 DNA reads TGTGCCAGCAGCTTAGTAGAGAACACTGAAGCTTTCTTT. Translated: CASSLVENTEAFF. Complete variable domain (other parts from reference TRBV7-9 and TRBJ1-1): DTGVSQNPRHKITKRGQNVTFRCDPISEHNRLYWYRQTLGQGPEFLTYFQNEAQLEKSRLLSDRFSAERPKGSFSTLEIQRTEQGDSAMYLCASSLVENTEAFFGQGTRLTVV.

The chain links TRBV13 to TRBJ2-2; 8 bases align to TRBD2. CDR3 length: 18 amino acids. Germline V gene data show CDR1 as PRHDT and CDR2 as FYEKMQ (reference sequence). Losses at the gene ends were 1 base for V and 4 bases for J; bases not matched to a gene: 11. CDR3: CASSLEGKSGSSTGELFF. CDR3 DNA: TGTGCCAGCAGCTTAGAGGGAAAGAGCGGGAGTAGCACCGGGGAGCTGTTTTTT.

CDR3 loop: CASRAKTSFTYNEQFF. DNA for the CDR3: TGTGCCAGCAGGGCAAAGACTAGCTTTACCTACAATGAGCAGTTCTTC. The chain employs TRBV2 and TRBJ2-1; 7 nucleotides line up with TRBD2. The V and J ends lost 6 bases and 2 bases, in that order; junction bases with no gene match: 10. This CDR3 is built from 16 residues. The germline CDR1 and CDR2 sequences are SNHLY and FYNNEI.

The chain is built from TRBV9 and TRBJ2-5, with TRBD1 matching over 8 bases. Per germline, CDR1 SGDLS and CDR2 YYNGEE. V dropped 0 bases and J dropped 5; count of bases not matched to a gene: 3. CDR3 length equals 14 residues. CDR3: CASSVAYRGETQYF. DNA for the CDR3: TGTGCCAGCAGCGTAGCTTACAGGGGGGAGACCCAGTACTTC.

The chain recombines TRBV2 with TRBJ1-2, with TRBD1 identical over 11 bases. The V gene's germline CDR1 is SNHLY and CDR2 FYNNEI. J was trimmed by 7 bases and V by 4 bases; bases with no gene match: 11. CDR3 length: 16 amino acids. The CDR3 DNA reads as TGTGCCAGCAGTGTTGCCGGGACAGGGGGTATTCGTGGCTACACCTTC. This codes for CASSVAGTGGIRGYTF.

The CDR3 loop is CASSIGDFYTGELFF. The CDR3 DNA is TGTGCCAGTAGTATCGGTGACTTCTACACCGGGGAGCTGTTTTTT. The chain combines TRBV19 with TRBJ2-2; D gene unclear. The CDR3 sequence is 15 residues long. The germline V gene has CDR1 LNHDA and CDR2 SQIVND (reference sequence). V lost 3 bases and J 3 bases, leaving 11 bases between the germline ends. The whole variable domain, remainder taken from reference TRBV19 and TRBJ2-2, is DGGITQSPKYLFRKEGQNVTLSCEQNLNHDAMYWYRQDPGQGLRLIYYSQIVNDFQKGDIAEGYSVSREKKESFPLTVTSAQKNPTAFYLCASSIGDFYTGELFFGEGSRLTVL.

The V gene is TRBV28, the J gene TRBJ2-7, with 9 bases matching TRBD1. CDR3 length: 15 residues. Germline values: CDR1 MDHEN, CDR2 SYDVKM. Trimming removed 4 bases from V and 3 bases from J; junction bases left unmatched: 7. CDR3 residues: CASSSSQGAYYEQYF. As DNA, the CDR3 is TGTGCCAGCAGTTCGTCACAGGGGGCCTACTACGAGCAGTACTTC.

The gene calls are TRBV19 and TRBJ1-5; 8 bases map to TRBD1. With 7 bases clipped from V and 5 bases from J, the junction kept 4 bases outside the gene matches. Germline values: CDR1 LNHDA, CDR2 SQIVND (reference sequence). CDR3 length equals 13 residues. The CDR3: CASKPTGDQPQHF. Here the CDR3 DNA reads TGTGCCAGTAAACCGACAGGGGATCAGCCCCAGCATTTT.

The V gene is TRBV19, the J gene TRBJ2-1; TRBD2 agrees at 7 bases. CDR1 LNHDA and CDR2 SQIVND come from the germline V gene (reference sequence). Trimming at V came to 2 bases and at J to 7 bases, leaving 2 bases not matched to a gene. The CDR3 length is 13 residues. The CDR3 loop reads CASSIIGGNEQFF. DNA of the CDR3: TGTGCCAGTAGTATAATCGGGGGGAATGAGCAGTTCTTC.

The CDR3 here is CASSEGAHQPQHF. The CDR3 DNA reads as TGTGCCAGCAGTGAGGGGGCGCATCAGCCCCAGCATTTT. The chain combines TRBV6-1 with TRBJ1-5; weak D call: TRBD1 (6 bases). V shed 3 bases and J shed 5 bases, with 8 bases lying between them. This CDR3 is built from 13 residues. Per the germline V gene, CDR1 is MNHNS and CDR2 is SASEGT.

V gene TRBV5-5 combines with J gene TRBJ2-7; TRBD2 agrees at 9 bases. The CDR3 length is 18 residues. Germline loops: CDR1 SGHKS, CDR2 YYEKEE (reference sequence). Trimming cost V 2 bases and J 2 bases; bases outside gene matches: 14. This CDR3 reads CASSFRFPAGGLPYEQYV. The DNA of the CDR3 is TGTGCCAGCAGCTTCAGATTCCCAGCGGGGGGCCTTCCCTACGAGCAGTACGTC.

This clone was observed a handful of times. This chain links TRBV11-2 with TRBJ1-6; TRBD1 matches 9 bases. The J segment lost 10 bases and the V segment lost 5 bases, leaving 9 bases of the junction unmatched. The CDR3 consists of 15 residues. Germline V lookup: CDR1 SGHAT, CDR2 FQNNGV. CDR3 nucleotides: TGTGCCAGCAGCGCTCCCGGGACAGGGTCCTCACCCCTCCACTTT. Residues: CASSAPGTGSSPLHF.

V is TRBV7-2 and J is TRBJ1-2, with 9 bases matching TRBD1. The CDR3 totals 15 residues. Germline CDR1 reads SGHTA; CDR2 reads FQGNSA. Unmatched junction bases numbered 11, after V lost 5 bases and J lost 7 bases. The CDR3 DNA sequence: TGTGCCAGCAGCCCGACGGGACAGGGCTTCTCTGGCTACACCTTC. This translates into CASSPTGQGFSGYTF.

This chain uses TRBV6-5 with TRBJ1-2, with a tentative D call TRBD1 (5 bases). V lost 10 bases, J lost 2 bases, and 17 bases lay in between. CDR3 size: 14 residues. Germline CDR1 reads MNHEY; CDR2 reads SVGAGI. The CDR3 bases are TGTGCCACCACATACTTGGACACCAACTATGGCTACACCTTC. As protein: CATTYLDTNYGYTF.

The V and J genes are TRBV6-2 or TRBV6-3 and TRBJ2-7; 7 bases line up with TRBD1. With V trimmed by 6 bases and J by 5 bases, 16 bases remained unmatched. The CDR3 runs 16 residues. The germline gives CDR1 MNHEY, CDR2 SVGEGT. CDR3 DNA sequence: TGTGCCAGCAGACCTCTTCGACAGGGAAGAGTGAACGAGCAGTACGTC. Translating gives CASRPLRQGRVNEQYV.

This rearrangement joins TRBV3-1 (or the pseudogene TRBV3-2) to TRBJ1-1, with D unresolved. The V end was cut by 2 bases, the J end by 9 bases, with 13 bases between. The CDR3 extends over 13 amino acids. The germline V gene has CDR1 LGHDT and CDR2 YNNKEL (reference sequence). Written as DNA, the CDR3 is TGTGCCAGCAGCCAATGGGTAGGGAGGCAAGCTTTCTTT. The encoded protein is CASSQWVGRQAFF.

This clone showed up just once. V and J are TRBV15 and TRBJ2-3, with 7 bases aligning to TRBD2. CDR1 is LNHNV, CDR2 YYDKDF, per germline (reference sequence). V lost 1 base, J lost 0 bases, and 7 bases stayed unmatched. The CDR3 extends over 17 amino acids. CDR3 amino acids: CATSRGAWGGSTDTQYF. For the CDR3, the DNA is TGTGCCACCAGCAGAGGGGCTTGGGGGGGGAGCACAGATACGCAGTATTTT.

The chain combines TRBV5-1 with TRBJ1-4; 9 bases are shared with TRBD1. CDR1 and CDR2 from the germline V gene are SGHRS and YFSETQ. This CDR3 is built from 14 residues. The J segment lost 5 bases and the V segment lost 5 bases, leaving 4 bases of the junction unmatched. The DNA of the CDR3 is TGCGCCAGCAGGGCCGGGACAGGGAATGAAAAACTGTTTTTT. Translating it yields CASRAGTGNEKLFF.

V and J are TRBV28 and TRBJ2-6; tentative D call: TRBD2 (5 bases). CDR1 is MDHEN, CDR2 SYDVKM, per germline. The CDR3 is made up of 15 amino acids. The V gene lost 7 bases and the J gene lost 2 bases, with 12 bases spanning the gap. The CDR3 here is CASTLAGTGANVLTF. The CDR3 DNA is TGTGCCAGCACCCTCGCGGGTACTGGGGCCAACGTCCTGACTTTC.

The chain couples TRBV28 to TRBJ1-3, with D uncertain. The germline V and J ends were trimmed by 3 bases and 4 bases, with 16 bases remaining between them. The CDR3 loop spans 16 amino acids. CDR1 and CDR2 from the germline V gene are MDHEN and SYDVKM. The CDR3 region has the DNA TGTGCCAGCAGTTTTGGGGAGCCCAGGAGGGGAAACACCATATATTTT. Translated, it gives CASSFGEPRRGNTIYF.

The V and J genes are TRBV19 and TRBJ1-6; no firm D call. Germline V CDR1 and CDR2: LNHDA, SQIVND (reference sequence). CDR3 length: 13 residues. The V end lost 7 bases, the J end lost 7 bases, and 11 bases lay between the germline ends. The CDR3 DNA reads as TGTGCCAGTAATCGGAACGGGAATTCACCCCTCCACTTT. It codes for CASNRNGNSPLHF. Looking up the rest from reference TRBV19 and TRBJ1-6 gives the full variable domain: DGGITQSPKYLFRKEGQNVTLSCEQNLNHDAMYWYRQDPGQGLRLIYYSQIVNDFQKGDIAEGYSVSREKKESFPLTVTSAQKNPTAFYLCASNRNGNSPLHFGNGTRLTVT.

This sequence joins TRBV28 and TRBJ2-3; D gene unclear. The length of the CDR3 is 14 residues. V was clipped by 2 bases and J by 6 bases, with 12 bases between them. The V gene's germline CDR1 is MDHEN and CDR2 SYDVKM. The CDR3: CASSLRSIGDTQYF. CDR3 coding DNA: TGTGCCAGCAGTTTACGCTCCATCGGGGATACGCAGTATTTT.

The CDR3 DNA is TGTGCCTGTAATAGTGGCAATGAGCAGTTCTTC. This gives the protein CACNSGNEQFF. V usage is TRBV30 and J usage is TRBJ2-1; unclear D gene. The CDR3 contains 11 residues. Trimming removed 6 bases at V and 6 bases at J, with 9 bases between. Germline assignment: CDR1 GTSNPN and CDR2 SVGIG (reference sequence).

The chain has TRBV20-1 and TRBJ2-7; D perhaps matches TRBD2 (5 bases). The length of the CDR3 is 11 residues. V dropped 5 bases and J dropped 3 bases, with 8 bases sitting between them. Germline V gives CDR1 DFQATT, CDR2 SNEGSKA (reference sequence). CDR3 sequence reads: CSALTSYEQYF. CDR3 bases: TGCAGTGCTCTAACTAGCTACGAGCAGTACTTC.

The V gene is TRBV2, the J gene TRBJ1-1; 7 nucleotides match TRBD1. The CDR3 contains 15 residues. From germline, CDR1 is SNHLY and CDR2 FYNNEI. J gave up 4 bases and V 10 bases, and 15 bases lay outside the gene matches. For the CDR3, the DNA is TGTGCCACCGGCGACCGACAGGGTTTACGCACTGAAGCTTTCTTT. It yields the protein CATGDRQGLRTEAFF.

The chain joins TRBV5-1 to TRBJ2-1; D is ambiguous. Between the trimmed V and J ends, which lost 2 bases and 7 bases, there was a span of 4 bases. Germline V gene lookup returns CDR1 SGHRS and CDR2 YFSETQ. This CDR3 is built from 11 residues. This chain's CDR3 is CASSLLNEQFF. CDR3 nucleotide sequence: TGCGCCAGCAGCTTATTAAATGAGCAGTTCTTC. Drawing the rest from reference TRBV5-1 and TRBJ2-1, the complete variable domain is KAGVTQTPRYLIKTRGQQVTLSCSPISGHRSVSWYQQTPGQGLQFLFEYFSETQRNKGNFPGRFSGRQFSNSRSEMNVSTLELGDSALYLCASSLLNEQFFGPGTRLTVL.

This rearrangement joins TRBV5-1 to TRBJ2-5; possible D gene TRBD1, 6 bases. The CDR3 runs to 15 residues. Per the germline V gene, CDR1 is SGHRS and CDR2 is YFSETQ. V gave up 2 bases and J gave up 2 bases, with 13 bases separating them. The CDR3 DNA is TGCGCCAGCAGCTTAGTTGGACAGCGTCAAGAGACCCAGTACTTC. Translating gives CASSLVGQRQETQYF. The full variable domain, completed using reference TRBV5-1 and TRBJ2-5, is KAGVTQTPRYLIKTRGQQVTLSCSPISGHRSVSWYQQTPGQGLQFLFEYFSETQRNKGNFPGRFSGRQFSNSRSEMNVSTLELGDSALYLCASSLVGQRQETQYFGPGTRLLVL.

Note on this clone: Since a much larger clone is just one base distant, this may be a read error. The V and J genes are TRBV6-5 and TRBJ1-1; no firm D call. Trimming shortened V by 6 bases and J by 1 base, and 9 bases separated the two germline ends. In germline, CDR1 is MNHEY, CDR2 SVGAGI. CDR3 length: 13 residues. The CDR3 protein is CASSYQENTEAFF. Here the CDR3 DNA reads TGTGCCAGCAGCTACCAGGAGAACACTGAAGCTTTCTTT.

This rearrangement joins TRBV2 to TRBJ1-6, with D perhaps TRBD1 (6 bases). Germline V CDR1 and CDR2: SNHLY, FYNNEI. The CDR3 is made up of 16 amino acids. Trimming shortened V by 7 bases and J by 2 bases, and 15 bases separated the two germline ends. The CDR3 reads CASIPDSGTYNSPLHF. The CDR3 DNA is TGTGCCAGCATTCCGGACAGTGGGACCTATAATTCACCCCTCCACTTT.

This clone has only a few counts. J is TRBJ2-4 and V is TRBV9; D ambiguous. Germline CDR1 is SGDLS and CDR2 is YYNGEE. The CDR3 runs to 14 residues. V shed 3 bases and J shed 0 bases, with 7 bases lying between them. CDR3 sequence (DNA): TGTGCCAGCAGCGCCCGAGGAGCCAAAAACATTCAGTACTTC. Its translation: CASSARGAKNIQYF.